The present entry profiles one T cell receptor beta chain with its context. In the original analysis: Reference gene primer amplification yielded estimated nucleated cell counts. The protocol was immunoSEQ multiplex PCR, while the TCRdb copy is restricted to in-frame clones and leaves out a portion. That table is the source of V, J and clone size, and D and trimming were worked out from the DNA. The sample lists around 150,000 clones, around 87% occurring once. These data are taken from a study of blood T cell repertoires in COVID-19. The wider study: PBMCs, B-cell-depleted T cells, or T cells were the source of the cDNA or gDNA that made up the material.

V shed 8 bases and J 2 bases; nucleotides not matched to a gene: 6. The length of the CDR3 is 15 residues. Germline V gene sequence: CDR1 ENHRY, CDR2 SYGVKD. V gene TRBV10-3 combines with J gene TRBJ2-1; 10 bases agree with TRBD2. This TCR was sampled from a woman in her fifties or sixties with active or convalescent COVID-19. What was sequenced was peripheral blood. For the CDR3, the DNA is TGTGCCATCGGGCAAAGCGGGGGGGCCTACAATGAGCAGTTCTTC. Residues: CAIGQSGGAYNEQFF.